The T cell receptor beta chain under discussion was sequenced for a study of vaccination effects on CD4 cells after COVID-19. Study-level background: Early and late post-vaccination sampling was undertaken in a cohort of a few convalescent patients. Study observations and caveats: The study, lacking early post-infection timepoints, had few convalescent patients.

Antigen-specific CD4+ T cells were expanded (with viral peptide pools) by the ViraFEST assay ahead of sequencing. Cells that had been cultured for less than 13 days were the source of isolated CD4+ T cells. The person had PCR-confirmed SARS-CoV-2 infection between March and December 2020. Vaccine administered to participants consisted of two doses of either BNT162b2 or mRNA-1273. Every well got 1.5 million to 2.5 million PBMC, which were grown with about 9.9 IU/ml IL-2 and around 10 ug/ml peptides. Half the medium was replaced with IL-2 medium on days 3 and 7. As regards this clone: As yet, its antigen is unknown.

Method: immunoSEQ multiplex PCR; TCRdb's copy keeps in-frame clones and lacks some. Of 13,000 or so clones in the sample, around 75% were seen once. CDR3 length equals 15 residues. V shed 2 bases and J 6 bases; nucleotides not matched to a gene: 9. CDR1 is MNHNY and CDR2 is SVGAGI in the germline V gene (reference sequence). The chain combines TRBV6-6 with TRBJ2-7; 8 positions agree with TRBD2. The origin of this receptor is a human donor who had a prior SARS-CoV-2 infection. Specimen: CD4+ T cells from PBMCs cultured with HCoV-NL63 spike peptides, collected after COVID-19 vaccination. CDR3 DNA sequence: TGTGCCAGCAGTTACGCGGGGGGAGGAATAGGCGAGCAGTACTTC. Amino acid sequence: CASSYAGGGIGEQYF.